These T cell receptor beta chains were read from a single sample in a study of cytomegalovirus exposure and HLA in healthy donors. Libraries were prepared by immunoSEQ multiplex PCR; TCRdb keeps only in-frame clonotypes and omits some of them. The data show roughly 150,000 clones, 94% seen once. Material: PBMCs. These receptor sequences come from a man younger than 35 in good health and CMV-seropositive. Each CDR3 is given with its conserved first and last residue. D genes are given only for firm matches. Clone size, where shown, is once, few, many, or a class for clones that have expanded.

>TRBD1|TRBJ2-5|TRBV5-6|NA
CASSLDRGQVETQYF
TGTGCCAGCAGCTTGGACAGGGGGCAGGTGGAGACCCAGTACTTC
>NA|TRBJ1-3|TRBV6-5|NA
CASSYGQGGNTIYF
TGTGCCAGCAGTTACGGGCAGGGGGGAAACACCATATATTTT
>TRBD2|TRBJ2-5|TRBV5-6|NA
CASSFRALAVQETQYF
TGTGCCAGCAGCTTTAGGGCTCTAGCGGTCCAAGAGACCCAGTACTTC
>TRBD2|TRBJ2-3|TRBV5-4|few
CASSRMTSGRDDTQYF
TGTGCCAGCAGCAGGATGACTAGCGGGAGGGACGATACGCAGTATTTT
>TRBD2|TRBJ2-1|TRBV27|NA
CASSPGTRGYNEQFF
TGTGCCAGCAGTCCCGGGACTAGAGGCTACAATGAGCAGTTCTTC
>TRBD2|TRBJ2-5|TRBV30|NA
CARSQASGKGETQYF
TGTGCTCGGAGCCAAGCTAGCGGTAAAGGGGAGACCCAGTACTTC
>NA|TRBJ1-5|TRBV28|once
CASRDSLNQPQHF
TGTGCCAGCAGGGACAGCCTCAATCAGCCCCAGCATTTT
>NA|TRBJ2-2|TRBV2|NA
CATSKGGIGELFF
TGTGCCACCTCAAAAGGGGGAATCGGGGAGCTGTTTTTT
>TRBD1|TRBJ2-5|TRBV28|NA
CASSFAGTGTQETQYF
TGTGCCAGCAGTTTTGCCGGGACAGGGACACAAGAGACCCAGTACTTC
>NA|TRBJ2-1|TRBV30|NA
CAWSKRTDGEQFF
TGTGCCTGGAGTAAACGGACAGATGGGGAGCAGTTCTTC
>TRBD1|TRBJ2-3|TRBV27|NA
CASSLRQGVRTDTQYF
TGTGCCAGCAGTCTAAGACAGGGGGTCCGCACAGATACGCAGTATTTT
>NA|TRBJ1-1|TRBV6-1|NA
CASSLGPVTEAFF
TGTGCCAGCAGCCTGGGGCCTGTCACTGAAGCTTTCTTT
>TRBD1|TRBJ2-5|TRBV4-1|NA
CASSQGRTGRFRETQYF
TGCGCCAGCAGCCAGGGGAGGACAGGGAGGTTCCGCGAGACCCAGTACTTC
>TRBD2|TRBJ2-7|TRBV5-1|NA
CASSFSGRTGNYEQYF
TGCGCCAGCAGCTTTAGCGGGAGGACAGGTAATTACGAGCAGTACTTC
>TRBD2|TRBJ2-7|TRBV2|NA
CASSDSLADYEQYF
TGTGCCAGCAGTGATTCACTAGCGGACTACGAGCAGTACTTC